These T cell receptor beta chains were read from a single sample in a study of T cell responses to AZD1222 COVID-19 vaccine. Using immunoSEQ multiplex PCR, the repertoire was profiled, and TCRdb retains in-frame clones only, with some absent. The sample comprises some 150,000 clones, 80% to 90% of which are singletons, and approximately 3.5% rests with the top ten. The sample in question was peripheral blood, obtained on day 0 of AZD1222 vaccination. The receptors stem from an adult in good health. Each CDR3 is given with its conserved first and last residue. The order of the fields is J gene, clone size, V gene, D gene, CDR3 protein, CDR3 DNA. The D gene is left open where the match is weak. Rows may omit the clone size; those that give it use once, few, many or a size class.

j_call: TRBJ1-2
clone_size: .
v_call: TRBV18
d_call: .
cdr3_aa: CASSPSSLGGYGYTF
cdr3_nt: TGTGCCAGCTCACCATCCTCTCTGGGTGGCTATGGCTACACCTTC

j_call: TRBJ2-7
clone_size: .
v_call: TRBV7-2
d_call: .
cdr3_aa: CASSSAWGVTYEQYF
cdr3_nt: TGTGCCAGCAGCTCCGCATGGGGAGTAACCTACGAGCAGTACTTC

j_call: TRBJ1-3
clone_size: .
v_call: TRBV6-1
d_call: .
cdr3_aa: CASSEISRGSGNTIYF
cdr3_nt: TGTGCCAGCAGTGAAATCTCTCGGGGATCTGGAAACACCATATATTTT

j_call: TRBJ2-7
clone_size: .
v_call: TRBV19
d_call: TRBD1
cdr3_aa: CATAGQGAGYEQYF
cdr3_nt: TGTGCCACCGCCGGGCAGGGGGCTGGCTACGAGCAGTACTTC

j_call: TRBJ2-5
clone_size: .
v_call: TRBV2
d_call: TRBD2
cdr3_aa: CASSEPGLAASGTQYF
cdr3_nt: TGTGCCAGCAGCGAACCGGGACTAGCGGCTTCGGGGACCCAGTACTTC

j_call: TRBJ1-1
clone_size: few
v_call: TRBV19
d_call: .
cdr3_aa: CASSDRNTEAFF
cdr3_nt: TGTGCCAGTAGTGACAGGAACACTGAAGCTTTCTTT

j_call: TRBJ1-6
clone_size: once
v_call: TRBV15
d_call: .
cdr3_aa: CATSRGGPSSYNSPLHF
cdr3_nt: TGTGCCACCAGCCGGGGGGGCCCGAGCTCCTATAATTCACCCCTCCACTTT

j_call: TRBJ1-6
clone_size: once
v_call: TRBV9
d_call: .
cdr3_aa: CASSVRQEGSPLHF
cdr3_nt: TGTGCCAGCAGCGTTCGGCAGGAAGGCTCACCCCTCCACTTT

j_call: TRBJ2-1
clone_size: .
v_call: TRBV13
d_call: .
cdr3_aa: CASSLEDYNEQFF
cdr3_nt: TGTGCCAGCAGCTTAGAGGACTACAATGAGCAGTTCTTC

j_call: TRBJ1-2
clone_size: .
v_call: TRBV30
d_call: .
cdr3_aa: CAWSVDQGIYGYTF
cdr3_nt: TGTGCCTGGAGTGTAGATCAGGGAATTTACGGCTACACCTTC

j_call: TRBJ2-7
clone_size: .
v_call: TRBV7-9
d_call: TRBD2
cdr3_aa: CASSLSGGKSSYEQYF
cdr3_nt: TGTGCCAGCAGCCTTTCCGGGGGGAAAAGCTCCTACGAGCAGTACTTC

j_call: TRBJ2-7
clone_size: .
v_call: TRBV7-2
d_call: .
cdr3_aa: CASSLGGNYEQYF
cdr3_nt: TGTGCCAGCAGCTTAGGGGGAAACTACGAGCAGTACTTC

j_call: TRBJ2-1
clone_size: .
v_call: TRBV28
d_call: .
cdr3_aa: CASILASRGHEQFF
cdr3_nt: TGTGCCAGCATTCTCGCTTCTAGGGGCCATGAGCAGTTCTTC

j_call: TRBJ2-1
clone_size: .
v_call: TRBV7-9
d_call: TRBD2
cdr3_aa: CASSLGPGLAGAAYNEQFF
cdr3_nt: TGTGCCAGCAGCTTAGGCCCCGGACTAGCGGGAGCTGCCTACAATGAGCAGTTCTTC

j_call: TRBJ1-2
clone_size: .
v_call: TRBV7-8
d_call: .
cdr3_aa: CASSLGYGTVLGYTF
cdr3_nt: TGTGCCAGCAGCTTAGGGTACGGGACTGTTTTAGGCTACACCTTC

j_call: TRBJ2-1
clone_size: .
v_call: TRBV5-4
d_call: TRBD2
cdr3_aa: CASSLGSGIYNEQFF
cdr3_nt: TGTGCCAGCAGCTTGGGTAGCGGGATATACAATGAGCAGTTCTTC

j_call: TRBJ1-4
clone_size: .
v_call: TRBV7-2
d_call: TRBD1
cdr3_aa: CASSPQGARGEKLFF
cdr3_nt: TGTGCCAGCAGCCCTCAGGGGGCGCGAGGTGAAAAACTGTTTTTT

j_call: TRBJ2-7
clone_size: .
v_call: TRBV12-3/TRBV12-4
d_call: .
cdr3_aa: CASSFGTSYEQYF
cdr3_nt: TGTGCCAGCAGTTTCGGGACATCATACGAGCAGTACTTC

j_call: TRBJ1-2
clone_size: .
v_call: TRBV30
d_call: TRBD1
cdr3_aa: CAWSQTGTGDGYTF
cdr3_nt: TGTGCCTGGAGTCAAACCGGGACAGGGGATGGCTACACCTTC

j_call: TRBJ2-7
clone_size: once
v_call: TRBV21-1
d_call: .
cdr3_aa: CASSKGTSGEQYF
cdr3_nt: TGTGCCAGCAGCAAGGGGACTAGCGGAGAGCAGTACTTC